Presented here are 28 T cell receptor beta chains from one specimen sequenced in a study of human T cells and chemical hapten exposure. TCRdb independently ran MiXCR on the RACE reads; one entry per CDR3 protein. This table has tens of thousands of distinct CDR3 sequences, about 10% appearing once. Noted time point: patch test 2, 6 weeks after DPC sensitization. Treatment of the sample: therapeutic diphenylcyclopropenone sensitization with weekly scalp DPC. Specimen: whole blood, collected in connection with sensitization to the hapten diphenylcyclopropenone (DPC). The origin of the receptors is a woman aged 45 to 65 with alopecia areata. Some clones in this sample may be carry-over from other donors' samples.

This clonotype was recorded at least ten times. The chain has TRBV2 and TRBJ1-6; D call uncertain. The CDR3 loop spans 16 amino acids. Trimming took 1 base from V and 4 from J, leaving 11 bases between them. CDR1 and CDR2 (germline): SNHLY, FYNNEI. CDR3 sequence: CASSEGEGTYNSPLHF. CDR3 DNA sequence: TGTGCCAGCAGTGAAGGGGAGGGAACTTATAATTCACCCCTCCACTTT.

This clonotype was counted at least ten times. This rearrangement joins TRBV29-1 to TRBJ1-1, with TRBD1 as a possible D gene (6 bases). V lost 6 bases and J lost 0, with 11 bases in between. The CDR3 loop spans 13 amino acids. The V gene's germline CDR1 is SQVTM and CDR2 ANQGSEA. The CDR3 region has the DNA TGCAGCGTACGACAGGCGATGAACACTGAAGCTTTCTTT. It encodes CSVRQAMNTEAFF.

This chain links TRBV11-2 with TRBJ2-3; D is unclear. The germline V gene encodes CDR1 SGHAT and CDR2 FQNNGV. The CDR3 is 15 residues long. V dropped 5 bases and J dropped 4 bases, with 16 bases sitting between them. The DNA for the CDR3 is TGTGCCAGCAGCCTCCAATTGGGCGGTCCAGATACGCAGTATTTT. This gives the protein CASSLQLGGPDTQYF.

This chain links TRBV7-2 with TRBJ2-1; D is undetermined. Germline V gene sequence: CDR1 SGHTA, CDR2 FQGNSA. This CDR3 is 15 amino acids long. Trimming stripped 2 bases from V and 0 bases from J, with 8 bases between. DNA of the CDR3: TGTGCCAGCAGCTTATTGCAGAGCTCCTACAATGAGCAGTTCTTC. As protein: CASSLLQSSYNEQFF.

This clonotype has at least ten counts. The chain joins TRBV14 to TRBJ2-5, with 8 positions matching TRBD1. The trim removed 4 bases at V and 2 bases at J, leaving 3 bases unmatched. The CDR3 is made up of 14 amino acids. The germline V gene encodes CDR1 SGHDN and CDR2 FVKESK. The CDR3 coding sequence is TGTGCCAGCAGCCGGAACAGGGGGCAAGAGACCCAGTACTTC. Translation: CASSRNRGQETQYF.

The rearrangement links TRBV9 to TRBJ1-5; D uncertain. The CDR3 length is 15 residues. The germline V and J ends were trimmed by 3 bases and 5 bases, with 15 bases remaining between them. Germline V lookup: CDR1 SGDLS, CDR2 YYNGEE. CDR3 amino acids: CASSAGIGEYQPQHF. The DNA for the CDR3 is TGTGCCAGCAGCGCAGGCATTGGCGAGTATCAGCCCCAGCATTTT.

The chain joins TRBV5-5 to TRBJ1-2, with 7 bases aligning to TRBD1. The CDR3 extends over 15 amino acids. CDR1 is SGHKS, CDR2 YYEKEE, per germline (reference sequence). V was pared by 0 bases and J by 0 bases, with 2 bases of the junction left unmatched. The chain's CDR3 is CASSLGQGANYGYTF. In nucleotides, the CDR3 is TGTGCCAGCAGCTTGGGACAGGGAGCTAACTATGGCTACACCTTC.

The table lists this clonotype with many counts. The chain joins TRBV6-5 to TRBJ2-1, with D possibly TRBD2 on 5 matching bases. CDR3 length: 15 amino acids. The germline CDR1 and CDR2 sequences are MNHEY and SVGAGI. Trimming cost V 2 bases and J 8 bases, with 16 bases left between them. DNA of the CDR3: TGTGCCAGCAGTTACCGGGCGGAGGATAGCTATGAGCAGTTCTTC. Amino acid sequence: CASSYRAEDSYEQFF.

The table lists this clonotype with many counts. The CDR3 here is CATSRDGLGHDTQYF. DNA for the CDR3: TGTGCCACCAGCAGAGATGGACTAGGGCACGATACGCAGTATTTT. The V call is TRBV15, the J call TRBJ2-3, with 7 bases aligning to TRBD2. V shed 0 bases, J shed 6 bases, and the junction held 6 bases outside the gene matches. Germline lookup yields CDR1 LNHNV and CDR2 YYDKDF (reference sequence). The CDR3 spans 15 residues.

DNA for the CDR3: TGTGCCAGCAGCTTTGGGACAGGCGTTATTCCCGAGACCCAGTACTTC. It encodes CASSFGTGVIPETQYF. The chain carries TRBV7-9 and TRBJ2-5; 8 nucleotides agree with TRBD1. The CDR3 has 16 residues. The J segment lost 5 bases and the V segment lost 3 bases, leaving 11 bases of the junction unmatched. CDR1 and CDR2 from the germline V gene are SEHNR and FQNEAQ (reference sequence).

About this clonotype itself: This may stem from a read error, because a much larger clone lies one nucleotide away. The CDR3, as DNA: TGTGCCAGCAGTCCCCCCGACAGGGCTGAGTACTTC. Translation gives CASSPPDRAEYF. The V and J genes are TRBV27 and TRBJ2-7, with 7 positions matching TRBD1. This CDR3 contains 12 residues. Germline values: CDR1 MNHEY, CDR2 SMNVEV (reference sequence). The ends lost 5 bases at V and 11 bases at J; junction bases unmatched: 9.

The gene calls are TRBV5-4 and TRBJ1-2, with TRBD1 matching 7 bases. The CDR3 is 17 amino acids. CDR1 is SGHNT, CDR2 YYREEE, per germline (reference sequence). Trimming cost V 2 bases and J 0 bases; bases outside gene matches: 10. For the CDR3, the DNA is TGTGCCAGCAGCTTAAGGGCAGGGGGAACTACTAACTATGGCTACACCTTC. Translation gives CASSLRAGGTTNYGYTF. Combining the CDR3 with reference TRBV5-4 and TRBJ1-2 gives the whole variable domain ETGVTQSPTHLIKTRGQQVTLRCSSQSGHNTVSWYQQALGQGPQFIFQYYREEENGRGNFPPRFSGLQFPNYSSELNVNALELDDSALYLCASSLRAGGTTNYGYTFGSGTRLTVV.

In this sample, this clonotype turned up many times. The gene calls are TRBV6-2 or TRBV6-3 and TRBJ2-1; D is perhaps TRBD2 (6 bases). V was clipped by 7 bases and J by 7 bases, with 14 bases between them. The CDR3 is 13 amino acids. Germline-derived CDR1 and CDR2 are MNHEY and SVGEGT. The CDR3 region is CASKRGEVNEQFF. The CDR3 DNA reads as TGTGCCAGCAAAAGAGGGGAGGTGAATGAGCAGTTCTTC.

There are a few counts of this clonotype. This chain's CDR3 is CATSRVTGGPDTQYF. For the CDR3, the DNA is TGTGCCACCAGCAGAGTAACGGGAGGGCCAGATACGCAGTATTTT. The rearrangement links TRBV15 to TRBJ2-3, with 8 bases aligning to TRBD2. The germline V gene encodes CDR1 LNHNV and CDR2 YYDKDF (reference sequence). The CDR3 is 15 residues long. V lost 1 base and J lost 4; bases outside the gene matches: 4. Together with reference TRBV15 and TRBJ2-3, the CDR3 gives the full variable domain: DAMVIQNPRYQVTQFGKPVTLSCSQTLNHNVMYWYQQKSSQAPKLLFHYYDKDFNNEADTPDNFQSRRPNTSFCFLDIRSPGLGDTAMYLCATSRVTGGPDTQYFGPGTRLTVL.

J is TRBJ2-7 and V is TRBV29-1; D may correspond to TRBD1 or TRBD2 (5 bases each). V lost 3 bases, J lost 6 bases, and 15 bases lay in between. This CDR3 has 13 amino acids. CDR1 and CDR2 (germline): SQVTM, ANQGSEA. The DNA of the CDR3 is TGCAGCGTTGAGGGGGTTGCCTACGGCGAGCAGTACTTC. It encodes CSVEGVAYGEQYF.

This chain connects TRBV6-5 to TRBJ1-2; no firm D call. The CDR3 has 12 amino acids. Between the trimmed V and J ends, which lost 10 bases and 12 bases, there was a span of 21 bases. The germline V gene has CDR1 MNHEY and CDR2 SVGAGI. CDR3 sequence: CATPGDSYGHTF. In DNA form, the CDR3 reads TGTGCCACACCCGGCGACTCCTATGGTCACACCTTC.

Many counts were recorded for this clonotype. The V and J genes are TRBV7-9 and TRBJ1-2; D ambiguous. This CDR3 contains 16 residues. Germline V lookup: CDR1 SEHNR, CDR2 FQNEAQ (reference sequence). V was clipped by 2 bases and J by 2 bases, with 15 bases between them. The CDR3 DNA reads as TGTGCCAGCAGCTTATTAAGTATCGGTGGGAACTATGGCTACACCTTC. The encoded protein is CASSLLSIGGNYGYTF.

This clonotype was seen a few times. J is TRBJ2-6 and V is TRBV18, with D unresolved. In germline, CDR1 is KGHSH, CDR2 LQKENI. V lost 2 bases, J lost 4 bases, and 18 bases lay in between. The CDR3 is made up of 18 amino acids. The CDR3 DNA is TGTGCCAGCTCACCAACCCCTCGACCGGTTGCCGGGGCCAACGTCCTGACTTTC. It specifies CASSPTPRPVAGANVLTF.

For the CDR3, the DNA is TGCGCCAGCAGCCGGACAGGGGGGGAAGATCAGCCCCAGCATTTT. Translated, it gives CASSRTGGEDQPQHF. This chain connects TRBV4-1 to TRBJ1-5, with TRBD1 matching 10 bases. Germline CDR1 reads MGHRA; CDR2 reads YSYEKL. V lost 4 bases and J lost 5; bases outside the gene matches: 5. The CDR3 totals 15 residues.

This clonotype appeared a few times. V is TRBV29-1 and J is TRBJ2-1, with unresolved D. Per germline, CDR1 SQVTM and CDR2 ANQGSEA. V was clipped by 4 bases and J by 0 bases, with 10 bases between them. CDR3 length: 14 residues. DNA for the CDR3: TGCAGCGTTGTGGACCTAGGCTCCTACAATGAGCAGTTCTTC. Protein product: CSVVDLGSYNEQFF.

This chain links TRBV7-9 with TRBJ2-7, with 7 positions matching TRBD1. The CDR3 is 14 amino acids. Germline CDR1 is SEHNR and CDR2 is FQNEAQ (reference sequence). J gave up 3 bases and V 1 base, and 3 bases lay outside the gene matches. The CDR3 DNA sequence: TGTGCCAGCAGCTTAGGGGGGACAGTCTACGAGCAGTACTTC. It yields the protein CASSLGGTVYEQYF.

The chain combines TRBV6-2 or TRBV6-3 with TRBJ2-3; tentatively, D is TRBD2 (6 bases). V gave up 7 bases and J gave up 14 bases, with 16 bases separating them. Germline values: CDR1 MNHEY, CDR2 SVGEGT. This CDR3 is 11 amino acids long. The CDR3 DNA reads as TGTGCCAGCACGGACGGGAGAGTCCGGTATTTT. Translation: CASTDGRVRYF.

As regards this clonotype: One end of the junction is discordant with germline, which a read error may explain. The genes are TRBV20-1 and TRBJ2-3; no firm D call. The CDR3 totals 12 residues. Germline assignment: CDR1 DFQATT and CDR2 SNEGSKA (reference sequence). The DNA of the CDR3 is TGCAGCGCTACCAGCGCCACAGATACGCAGTATTTT. The encoded protein is CSATSATDTQYF.

This clonotype has ten or more counts. This chain links TRBV28 with TRBJ1-4; D is unclear. The CDR3 is 11 amino acids. Trimming removed 8 bases from V and 5 bases from J, with 6 bases in between. Germline CDR1 reads MDHEN; CDR2 reads SYDVKM. The CDR3 DNA is TGTGCCAGCGGGTTCAATGAAAAACTGTTTTTT. This sequence encodes CASGFNEKLFF.

A few counts support this clonotype. The V and J genes are TRBV29-1 and TRBJ2-3; the D gene is possibly TRBD2 (6 bases). The CDR3 is 12 amino acids. V lost 7 bases and J 4 bases, leaving 12 bases between the germline ends. CDR1 and CDR2 (germline): SQVTM, ANQGSEA. CDR3 DNA: TGCAGCGGGTGGACGGGAGCAGATACGCAGTATTTT. It translates to CSGWTGADTQYF.

V and J are TRBV5-5 and TRBJ2-7; 8 bases are a match to TRBD1. Trimming cost V 0 bases and J 6 bases; bases outside gene matches: 5. The length of the CDR3 is 14 residues. Germline loops: CDR1 SGHKS, CDR2 YYEKEE (reference sequence). CDR3 sequence: CASSLDGQGGEQYF. The CDR3, as DNA: TGTGCCAGCAGCTTGGACGGACAGGGAGGCGAGCAGTACTTC. Complete variable domain (other parts from reference TRBV5-5 and TRBJ2-7): DAGVTQSPTHLIKTRGQQVTLRCSPISGHKSVSWYQQVLGQGPQFIFQYYEKEERGRGNFPDRFSARQFPNYSSELNVNALLLGDSALYLCASSLDGQGGEQYFGPGTRLTVT.

This clonotype appeared a few times. The chain joins TRBV3-1 to TRBJ2-7; no reliable D call. The ends were cut back, 4 bases at V and 6 bases at J, with 10 bases in the middle. Germline V lookup: CDR1 LGHDT, CDR2 YNNKEL (reference sequence). The CDR3 runs 12 residues. CDR3 region: CASSRPAGEQYF. As DNA, the CDR3 is TGTGCCAGCAGCCGGCCCGCTGGCGAGCAGTACTTC.

This chain connects TRBV7-2 to TRBJ1-4; D gene uncertain. V was shortened by 3 bases and J by 0 bases, with 5 bases between the two germline ends. CDR1 and CDR2 (germline): SGHTA, FQGNSA. The CDR3 extends over 14 amino acids. The CDR3 loop is CASSLSATNEKLFF. The CDR3 nucleotides are TGTGCCAGCAGCTTGTCCGCAACTAATGAAAAACTGTTTTTT.